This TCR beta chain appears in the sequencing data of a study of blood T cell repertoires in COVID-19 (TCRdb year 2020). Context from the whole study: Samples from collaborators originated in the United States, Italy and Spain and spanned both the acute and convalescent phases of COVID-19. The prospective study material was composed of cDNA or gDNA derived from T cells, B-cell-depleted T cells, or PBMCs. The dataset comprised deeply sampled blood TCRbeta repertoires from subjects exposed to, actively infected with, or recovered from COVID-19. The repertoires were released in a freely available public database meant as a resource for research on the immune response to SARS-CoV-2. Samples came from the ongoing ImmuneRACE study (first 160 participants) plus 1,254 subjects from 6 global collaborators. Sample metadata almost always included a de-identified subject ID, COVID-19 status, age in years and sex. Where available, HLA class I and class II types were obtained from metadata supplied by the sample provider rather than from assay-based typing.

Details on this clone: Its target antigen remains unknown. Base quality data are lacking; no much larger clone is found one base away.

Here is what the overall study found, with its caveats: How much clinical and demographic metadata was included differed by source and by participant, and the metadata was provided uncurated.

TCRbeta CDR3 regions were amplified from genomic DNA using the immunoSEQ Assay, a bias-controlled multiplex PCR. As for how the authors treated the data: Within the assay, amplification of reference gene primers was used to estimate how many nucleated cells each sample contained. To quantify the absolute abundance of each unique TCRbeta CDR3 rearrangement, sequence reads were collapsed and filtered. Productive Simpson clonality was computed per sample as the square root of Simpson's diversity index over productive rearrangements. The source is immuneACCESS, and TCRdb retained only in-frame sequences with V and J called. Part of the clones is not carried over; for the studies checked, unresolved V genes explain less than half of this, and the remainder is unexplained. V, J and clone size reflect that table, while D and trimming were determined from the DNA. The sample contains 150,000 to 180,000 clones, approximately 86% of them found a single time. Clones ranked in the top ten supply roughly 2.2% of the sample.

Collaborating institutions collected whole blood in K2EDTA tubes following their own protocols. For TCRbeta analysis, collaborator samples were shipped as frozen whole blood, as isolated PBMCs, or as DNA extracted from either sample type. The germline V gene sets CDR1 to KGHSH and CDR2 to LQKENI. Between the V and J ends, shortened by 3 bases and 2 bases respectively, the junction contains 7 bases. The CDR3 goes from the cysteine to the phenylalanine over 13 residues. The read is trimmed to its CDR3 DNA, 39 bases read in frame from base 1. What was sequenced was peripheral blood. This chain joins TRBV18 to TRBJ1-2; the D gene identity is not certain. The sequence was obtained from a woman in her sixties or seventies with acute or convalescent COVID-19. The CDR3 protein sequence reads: CASSPEENYGYTF. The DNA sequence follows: TGTGCCAGCTCACCGGAGGAAAACTATGGCTACACCTTC.